This T cell receptor (beta chain) was sequenced in a study of CD8 T cells in ankylosing spondylitis. Whole-study results and caveats: The study identified a TCR beta motif of seven or eight highly homologous variants that appeared characteristic of ankylosing spondylitis blood. Some of the motif variants had earlier been found in reactive arthritis patients' fluid and blood. Peripheral blood held disease-linked clones only at relatively low frequency, and these were CD8+. Reports say disease-linked clones showed up significantly more in matched ankylosing spondylitis synovial fluid.

TCRdb passed the 5' RACE reads through MiXCR, listing each CDR3 protein once. The sample holds 200,000 to 250,000 distinct CDR3 sequences, roughly 26% seen once. Ten or more counts support this clonotype. Its antigen remains unknown. This receptor was obtained from a male donor with ankylosing spondylitis or in good health (not recorded which). Material for sequencing was blood, either unsorted or a sorted T cell fraction (not recorded which).

CDR3 nucleotide sequence: TGCAGCGTTGTGGACAGGGGTCAGTACGAGCAGTACTTC. This codes for CSVVDRGQYEQYF. The V and J genes are TRBV29-1 and TRBJ2-7; 9 bases agree with TRBD1. V gave up 4 bases and J gave up 4 bases; unmatched junction bases: 5. This CDR3 has 13 residues. Germline V lookup: CDR1 SQVTM, CDR2 ANQGSEA.